This TCR beta chain was captured by sequencing in a study of cytomegalovirus exposure and HLA in healthy donors. Findings and caveats of the study: Reported performance of the classifier showed diagnosis of cytomegalovirus status with high specificity and sensitivity.

Trimming took off 4 bases at V and 11 bases at J, with 11 bases between the two ends. The CDR3 has 10 residues. Germline V gives CDR1 SQVTM, CDR2 ANQGSEA. Notes on this clone: Its antigen is currently unknown.

The PCR ran on 60 Vbeta and 13 Jbeta primers. Libraries were prepared by immunoSEQ multiplex PCR; TCRdb keeps only in-frame clonotypes and omits some of them. The sample holds roughly 120,000 clones, 75% to 90% seen once. Sequenced: PBMCs. The TCR sequence derives from a man in his forties in good health and CMV-seronegative. The genes are TRBV29-1 and TRBJ1-1; D gene unclear. CDR3 protein: CSVVLEAAFF. The CDR3 coding sequence is TGCAGCGTTGTCCTTGAGGCGGCTTTCTTT.